A single sample gave rise to the 5 T cell receptor beta chains below, sequenced in a study of blood T cells in healthy people across ages. Primed by a sample-barcoded 5' primer and a J-beta primer mix, a second PCR proceeded for about 7 to 12 cycles. Via MiXCR, TCRdb re-called the 5' RACE reads, giving one row per CDR3 protein. The table records around 1,900,000 distinct CDR3 sequences, roughly two fifths of them present only once. Sequencing input: blood. The receptors shown here come from a human donor in good health.

This clonotype was found a few times. This chain links TRBV29-1 with TRBJ2-7; D not resolved. This CDR3 is 13 amino acids long. The V and J ends lost 5 bases and 3 bases respectively, with 14 bases between them. CDR1 is SQVTM and CDR2 is ANQGSEA in the germline V gene. The CDR3: CSVRAARNYEQYF. CDR3 coding DNA: TGCAGCGTTCGGGCAGCACGCAACTACGAGCAGTACTTC.

This chain joins TRBV7-2 and TRBJ2-3, with D hard to call. The V end was cut by 5 bases, the J end by 2 bases, with 11 bases between. CDR3 length equals 14 residues. Germline V CDR1 and CDR2: SGHTA, FQGNSA. The CDR3 coding sequence is TGTGCCAGCAGCCCCGACTCCTTCACAGATACGCAGTATTTT. Its translation is CASSPDSFTDTQYF.

This chain links TRBV2 with TRBJ2-7; tentatively, D is TRBD2 (7 bases). Germline-derived CDR1 and CDR2 are SNHLY and FYNNEI. The CDR3 runs 15 residues. V shed 1 base and J shed 4 bases, with 14 bases lying between them. CDR3 nucleotides: TGTGCCAGCAGTGAAGGCAGGGGAGGGTTTTACGAGCAGTACTTC. Protein product: CASSEGRGGFYEQYF.

In this sample, this clonotype turned up once. The rearrangement uses TRBV7-6 and TRBJ2-4, with 10 bases that match TRBD1. Judging by the DNA end, TRBJ2-7 fits better; the J call may be wrong. CDR1 and CDR2 (germline): SGHVS, FNYEAQ. There are 16 residues in the CDR3. The DNA for the CDR3 is TGTGCCAGCAGCCACGACCCCGGGACAGGGGTGAACGAGCAGTACTTC. This encodes CASSHDPGTGVNEQYF.

The chain combines TRBV15 with TRBJ2-3; D is unclear. Trimming stripped 0 bases from V and 4 bases from J, with 8 bases between. The CDR3 has 14 residues. Looked up from germline, CDR1 is LNHNV and CDR2 is YYDKDF (reference sequence). DNA for the CDR3: TGTGCCACCAGCAGAGACCTTACGCCAGATACGCAGTATTTT. This encodes CATSRDLTPDTQYF.